This T cell receptor beta chain was identified in a study of blood T cell repertoires in COVID-19. Turning to the study itself: Both acute and convalescent COVID-19 samples were obtained from the United States, Italy and Spain. T cells, B-cell-depleted T cells, or PBMCs supplied cDNA or gDNA.

Germline V gene sequence: CDR1 MNHEY, CDR2 SMNVEV (reference sequence). The CDR3 totals 15 residues. The ends lost 2 bases at V and 7 bases at J; junction bases unmatched: 11. This clone came up a few times. Per the study methods: Cell counts per sample came from amplifying reference gene primers. Method: immunoSEQ multiplex PCR; TCRdb's copy keeps in-frame clones and lacks some. V and J calls and clone size come straight from that table; D and trimming were deduced from the DNA. Of 140,000 or so clones listed, 60% to 85% are singletons. Specimen: peripheral blood. The origin of this receptor is a man aged 45-60 years with active or convalescent COVID-19. This chain joins TRBV27 and TRBJ2-7; 7 bases map to TRBD2. CDR3 sequence reads: CASSLRAGGKGEQYF. The DNA for the CDR3 is TGTGCCAGCAGTTTACGGGCCGGGGGGAAAGGGGAGCAGTACTTC.